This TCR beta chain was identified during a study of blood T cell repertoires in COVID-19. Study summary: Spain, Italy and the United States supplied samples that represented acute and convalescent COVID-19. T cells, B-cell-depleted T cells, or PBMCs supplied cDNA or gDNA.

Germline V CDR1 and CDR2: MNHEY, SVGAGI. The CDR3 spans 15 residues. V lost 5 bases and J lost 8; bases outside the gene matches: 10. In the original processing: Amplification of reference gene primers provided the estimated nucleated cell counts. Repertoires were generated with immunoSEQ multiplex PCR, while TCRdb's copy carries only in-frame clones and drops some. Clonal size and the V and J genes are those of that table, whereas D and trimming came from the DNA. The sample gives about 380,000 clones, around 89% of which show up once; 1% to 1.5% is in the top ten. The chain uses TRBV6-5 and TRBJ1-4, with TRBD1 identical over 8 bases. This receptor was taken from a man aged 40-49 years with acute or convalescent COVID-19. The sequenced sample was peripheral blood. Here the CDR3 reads CASSNGQGMAEKLFF. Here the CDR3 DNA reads TGTGCCAGCAGTAACGGACAGGGCATGGCCGAAAAACTGTTTTTT.